Listed below are T cell receptor beta chains from one sample, sequenced in a study of technical replicates of blood from a handful of donors. The data were produced by immunoSEQ multiplex PCR, yet TCRdb's version contains in-frame clones alone and is incomplete. The profile shows approximately 89,000 clones, 94% of them singletons. The sample taken for sequencing was T cells isolated from PBMCs. These receptors were taken from a human donor in good health. CDR3s include the opening cysteine and the closing phenylalanine or tryptophan. A D gene is named only where the DNA matches it firmly. Only some rows state a clone size, as once, few, many or a class for expanded clones.

j_call clone_size v_call d_call cdr3_nt cdr3_aa
TRBJ1-2 once TRBV13 TRBD1 TGTGCCAGCAGCTTAGGCAGGGGGCTAGATGGCTACACCTTC CASSLGRGLDGYTF
TRBJ1-1 few TRBV30 . TGTGCCTGGAGTGTGGGAGCGAGCACTGAAGCTTTCTTT CAWSVGASTEAFF
TRBJ1-2 . TRBV9 . TGTGCCAGCAGCGTAGGGGGGGGATTCTATGGCTACACCTTC CASSVGGGFYGYTF
TRBJ2-1 . TRBV6-5 . TGTGCCAGCAGTTATTACCTGGACTCAAACAATGAGCAGTTCTTC CASSYYLDSNNEQFF
TRBJ2-3 . TRBV4-1 TRBD2 TGCGCCAGCAGCCTAGATTGGCTAGCGGGAGGGCCTACAGATACGCAGTATTTT CASSLDWLAGGPTDTQYF
TRBJ2-2 . TRBV30 . TGTGCCTGGACCAGGGGGAACACCGGGGAGCTGTTTTTT CAWTRGNTGELFF
TRBJ2-7 . TRBV2 . TGTGCCAGCAGTGACCCCTCGGGACTGACCCACGAGCAGTACTTC CASSDPSGLTHEQYF
TRBJ1-1 . TRBV25-1 . TGTGCCAGCAGTGAAGGGGCCAGGTGGGCTGAAGCTTTCTTT CASSEGARWAEAFF
TRBJ2-5 . TRBV7-9 . TGTGCCAGCACCCGGGGACATGAGGTGGAGACCCAGTACTTC CASTRGHEVETQYF
TRBJ2-7 once TRBV4-1 TRBD2 TGCGCCAGCAGCCAAAGAATCCTGGGAGCGGGATCCACACCACTACCCTACGAGCAGTACTTC CASSQRILGAGSTPLPYEQYF
TRBJ2-1 once TRBV5-1 . TGCGCCAGCAGCTCCGAGCGGCGGAATTACAATGAGCAGTTCTTC CASSSERRNYNEQFF
TRBJ1-2 . TRBV2 . TGTGCCAGCAGTGCATCGCCTTGGGGCCCGTACCACGTAGGCTACACCTTC CASSASPWGPYHVGYTF
TRBJ2-1 . TRBV5-4 . TGTGCCAGCAGCCAAGCTAGCGCGAGGACAAATGAGCAGTTCTTC CASSQASARTNEQFF
TRBJ2-1 . TRBV4-3 TRBD2 TGCGCCAGCAGCCAAGAGGGGACTATATACAATGAGCAGTTCTTC CASSQEGTIYNEQFF
TRBJ2-5 . TRBV6-1 TRBD1 TGTGCCAGCAGGAGGACAGGGCGTGAAGAGACCCAGTACTTC CASRRTGREETQYF
TRBJ2-3 . TRBV10-3 TRBD2 TGTGCCATCAGTGCAGGCGGGAGGTCGACAGATACGCAGTATTTT CAISAGGRSTDTQYF
TRBJ2-5 once TRBV2 . TGTGCCAGCAACTACCAAGAGACCCAGTACTTC CASNYQETQYF
TRBJ2-3 . TRBV10-1 . TGCGCCAGCAGTGAAGGAACAGGCACAGATACGCAGTATTTT CASSEGTGTDTQYF
TRBJ1-1 . TRBV11-2 . TGTGCCAGCAGCTTAGGGAGTGAAGCTTTCTTT CASSLGSEAFF
TRBJ2-7 . TRBV4-1 . TGCGCCAGCAGCCAACCGTTGGGGAGATACGAGCAGTACTTC CASSQPLGRYEQYF
TRBJ1-4 . TRBV19 . TGTGCCAGTAGTATCTATCAGGGGATAAGAACTAATGAAAAACTGTTTTTT CASSIYQGIRTNEKLFF
TRBJ2-3 . TRBV19 TRBD2 TGTGCCAGTAGCCTAGCGGGATGGGCGAGTAGCACAGATACGCAGTATTTT CASSLAGWASSTDTQYF
TRBJ1-2 . TRBV6-5 . TGTGCCAGCAGTTACGGGGGCGAAGGCTATGGCTACACCTTC CASSYGGEGYGYTF
TRBJ2-1 . TRBV19 TRBD2 TGTGCCAGTAGTCCAGGACTAGCGGGAGACAGTAGTGAGCAGTTCTTC CASSPGLAGDSSEQFF
TRBJ2-7 . TRBV9 TRBD2 TGTGCCAGCAGCGCTGAACTAGCGGGATTAGACGAGCAGTACTTC CASSAELAGLDEQYF
TRBJ1-1 . TRBV5-4 . TGTGCCAGCAGCTTCCGGGACTTGGGCACTGAAGCTTTCTTT CASSFRDLGTEAFF
TRBJ1-5 once TRBV7-2 . TGTGCCAGCAGCTACATACAGGATCAGCCCCAGCATTTT CASSYIQDQPQHF
TRBJ2-3 . TRBV30 . TGTGCCACCCTCCCGGGAGTGAGCACAGATACGCAGTATTTT CATLPGVSTDTQYF
TRBJ2-7 . TRBV4-1 TRBD1 TGCGCCAGCAGCCAAGATCAGGACAGGGGGCGCGTCGAGCAGTACTTC CASSQDQDRGRVEQYF
TRBJ2-1 . TRBV6-5 . TGTGCCAGCAGTTTAGCAGAAGACAATGAGCAGTTCTTC CASSLAEDNEQFF
TRBJ1-5 . TRBV2 . TGTGCCAGCAGCTCCCCGGGAGAAAATCAGCCCCAGCATTTT CASSSPGENQPQHF
TRBJ1-1 . TRBV7-6 TRBD1 TGTGCCAGCAGCGGGGGACAGGGACTGAACACTGAAGCTTTCTTT CASSGGQGLNTEAFF
TRBJ1-5 . TRBV30 . TGTGCCTGGAAACACCCCAATCAGCCCCAGCATTTT CAWKHPNQPQHF
TRBJ2-2 . TRBV5-8 TRBD1 TGTGCCAGCAGCTCGGGACAGTTGAACACCGGGGAGCTGTTTTTT CASSSGQLNTGELFF
TRBJ2-1 . TRBV19 TRBD1 TGTGCCAGTAATGGACAGGGGCCCTTTTACAATGAGCAGTTCTTC CASNGQGPFYNEQFF
TRBJ1-5 . TRBV5-6 . TGTGCCAGCAATTTGGCAGATAGCAATCAGCCCCAGCATTTT CASNLADSNQPQHF
TRBJ2-1 . TRBV13 TRBD2 TGTGCCAGCAAATCTAGCGGCAATGGGAATGAGCAGTTCTTC CASKSSGNGNEQFF
TRBJ2-7 . TRBV27 TRBD2 TGTGCCAGCAGTTTATCCCGGGGGGTCAAAGCCTACGAGCAGTACTTC CASSLSRGVKAYEQYF
TRBJ1-1 few TRBV19 . TGTGCCAGTAGTATTGGGGCGGCCACTGAAGCTTTCTTT CASSIGAATEAFF
TRBJ1-2 once TRBV19 TRBD1 TGTGCCAGTAGTATATCAGGGGGCATTGGCTACACCTTC CASSISGGIGYTF
TRBJ2-7 . TRBV2 TRBD2 TGTGCCAGCAGTGAAATGGGGAGGGCTAACGAGCAGTACTTC CASSEMGRANEQYF
TRBJ1-1 . TRBV18 TRBD1 TGTGCCAGCTCACCACCGGGCGAGACAGGGCCACGAGCTTTCTTT CASSPPGETGPRAFF
TRBJ1-5 . TRBV28 . TGTGCCAGCAGTTTATCTGGGCGTAATCAGCCCCAGCATTTT CASSLSGRNQPQHF
TRBJ2-7 . TRBV27 . TGTGCCAGCAGTTTAGAAGCGGAATACGAGCAGTACTTC CASSLEAEYEQYF
TRBJ1-1 . TRBV28 . TGTGCCAGCAGCCAGAACACTGAAGCTTTCTTT CASSQNTEAFF
TRBJ1-5 . TRBV27 . TGTGCCAGCAGTTTATTGGCTGGGGACACTACTCAGCCCCAGCATTTT CASSLLAGDTTQPQHF
TRBJ2-5 . TRBV5-6 TRBD2 TGTGCCAGCAGAAAAGTCGGCCAGCGGGGAGAGACCCAGTACTTC CASRKVGQRGETQYF
TRBJ2-6 . TRBV27 TRBD1 TGTGCCAGCAGTTTACAGGGGGTAAATGGGGCCAACGTCCTGACTTTC CASSLQGVNGANVLTF